A single sample is the source of the 24 T cell receptor beta chains below, sequenced in a study of CD8 T cells in ankylosing spondylitis. In TCRdb, the 5' RACE reads were re-called with MiXCR into one record per CDR3 protein. The sample shows 200,000 to 300,000 distinct CDR3 sequences, approximately 9% of them seen only once. The sequencing input was blood, either unsorted or a sorted T cell fraction (not recorded which). These receptors all come from a male donor with ankylosing spondylitis or in good health (not recorded which).

There are a few counts of this clonotype. The germline gene is not matched at one end of the junction; a read error may be the cause. The chain links TRBV30 to TRBJ1-6; weak D call: TRBD1 (5 bases). This CDR3 has 15 residues. Germline V lookup: CDR1 GTSNPN, CDR2 SVGIG (reference sequence). The CDR3 reads CAWRPPGRYDSPLHF. The CDR3, as DNA: TGTGCCTGGAGACCTCCGGGACGCTATGATTCACCCCTCCACTTT.

The rearrangement uses TRBV19 and TRBJ2-3; 8 bases are shared with TRBD2. This CDR3 is built from 16 residues. Germline CDR1 is LNHDA and CDR2 is SQIVND (reference sequence). V trimming: 5 bases; J trimming: 0 bases; junction bases outside the gene matches: 7. In nucleotides, the CDR3 is TGTGCCAGTAGTCCCGTACTAGCGGAGAGCACAGATACGCAGTATTTT. Its translation is CASSPVLAESTDTQYF.

There are many counts of this clonotype. The CDR3: CASTGTRYTEAFF. CDR3 DNA: TGCGCCAGCACAGGGACCCGGTACACTGAAGCTTTCTTT. The chain has TRBV5-1 and TRBJ1-1; a possible D gene is TRBD1 (5 bases). The CDR3 is 13 residues long. The V end was cut by 6 bases, the J end by 3 bases, with 12 bases between. The V gene's germline CDR1 is SGHRS and CDR2 YFSETQ.

This clonotype was counted at least ten times. The gene calls are TRBV25-1 and TRBJ1-2; a weak D match, TRBD1 (6 bases). The CDR3 has 14 amino acids. Deletions cut 6 bases from V and 2 bases from J, with 13 bases between. Germline V gene lookup returns CDR1 MGHDK and CDR2 SYGVNS. The CDR3, as DNA: TGTGCCAGCAGGGACAGCTCATCCAACTATGGCTACACCTTC. Amino acid sequence: CASRDSSSNYGYTF.

This clonotype was detected a few times. J is TRBJ2-1 and V is TRBV30; the match to TRBD2 covers 7 bases. This CDR3 spans 13 amino acids. Germline lookup yields CDR1 GTSNPN and CDR2 SVGIG (reference sequence). Trimming took 3 bases from V and 6 from J; bases not matched to a gene: 5. The CDR3 DNA sequence: TGTGCCTGGAGCCTTATAGCGGGCAATGAGCAGTTCTTC. This codes for CAWSLIAGNEQFF. Together with reference TRBV30 and TRBJ2-1, the CDR3 gives the full variable domain: SQTIHQWPATLVQPVGSPLSLECTVEGTSNPNLYWYRQAAGRGLQLLFYSVGIGQISSEVPQNLSASRPQDRQFILSSKKLLLSDSGFYLCAWSLIAGNEQFFGPGTRLTVL.

The table lists this clonotype with a few counts. This rearrangement joins TRBV20-1 to TRBJ2-1, with unresolved D. Germline values: CDR1 DFQATT, CDR2 SNEGSKA (reference sequence). This CDR3 contains 14 residues. V was trimmed by 5 bases and J by 3 bases, leaving 14 bases between them. The CDR3 nucleotides are TGCAGTGCTGGCAGGAGAGCGAACTACAATGAGCAGTTCTTC. The encoded protein is CSAGRRANYNEQFF.

This clonotype was seen ten or more times. The V and J genes are TRBV20-1 and TRBJ2-3; D not certain. The CDR3 has 16 residues. In germline, CDR1 is DFQATT, CDR2 SNEGSKA (reference sequence). The CDR3 DNA sequence: TGCATCGCCAAGGACGGCCTCGACTTTATCACAGATACGCAGTATTTT. Its translation: CIAKDGLDFITDTQYF.

This clonotype was recorded at least ten times. The chain carries TRBV7-6 and TRBJ2-2, with TRBD2 as a possible D gene (7 bases). The CDR3 contains 15 residues. From germline, CDR1 is SGHVS and CDR2 FNYEAQ. V was cut by 3 bases and J by 4 bases, with 12 bases left in between. As DNA, the CDR3 is TGTGCCAGCAGCTTCGGGGGGCCGGGCACCGGGGAGCTGTTTTTT. It is translated as CASSFGGPGTGELFF.

This clonotype showed up just a few times. The genes are TRBV20-1 and TRBJ2-3; 7 nucleotides line up with TRBD2. The CDR3 length is 15 residues. The germline V gene has CDR1 DFQATT and CDR2 SNEGSKA (reference sequence). The V gene end was trimmed by 3 bases and the J gene end by 0 bases; junction bases not matched to a gene: 6. The CDR3 region is CSASQPGRSTDTQYF. The CDR3 nucleotides read TGCAGTGCTAGTCAGCCCGGGAGGAGCACAGATACGCAGTATTTT.

This clonotype has a count of ten or more. This chain uses TRBV4-1 with TRBJ2-4; 7 bases agree with TRBD1. Germline CDR1 reads MGHRA; CDR2 reads YSYEKL. J lost 5 bases, V lost 4 bases, and 8 bases had no gene match. The CDR3 has 15 amino acids. The CDR3 reads CASSRQGLEENIQYF. The CDR3 nucleotides are TGCGCCAGCAGCCGACAGGGTTTAGAAGAAAACATTCAGTACTTC.

This clonotype has at least ten counts. V gene TRBV4-1 combines with J gene TRBJ2-7; TRBD1 might be the D (6 bases). Germline CDR1 reads MGHRA; CDR2 reads YSYEKL. The V gene lost 4 bases and the J gene lost 4 bases, with 17 bases spanning the gap. The CDR3 is 15 amino acids. DNA for the CDR3: TGCGCCAGCAGCCGGGGGCAGGGTCCGAGATACGAGCAGTACTTC. This codes for CASSRGQGPRYEQYF.

This clonotype was detected many times. This rearrangement joins TRBV6-5 to TRBJ2-1, with 11 bases aligning to TRBD2. Germline V gene sequence: CDR1 MNHEY, CDR2 SVGAGI. CDR3 length equals 18 residues. Losses at the gene ends were 2 bases for V and 3 bases for J; bases not matched to a gene: 9. Written as DNA, the CDR3 is TGTGCCAGCAGTTACCATCTTACCGGACTAGCGGGCTACAATGAGCAGTTCTTC. Its protein product is CASSYHLTGLAGYNEQFF.

This clonotype was seen many times. The chain couples TRBV12-3 or TRBV12-4 to TRBJ1-1, with 9 bases identical to TRBD1. CDR3 length: 12 residues. The junction had 2 bases not matched to a gene; V was cut back by 2 bases and J by 10 bases. The CDR3 loop reads CASSLLTGGAFF. Here the CDR3 DNA reads TGTGCCAGCAGTTTACTGACAGGGGGAGCTTTCTTT.

This clonotype occurred many times. The chain employs TRBV5-1 and TRBJ2-7; possibly TRBD2 for D (5 bases). Germline CDR1 is SGHRS and CDR2 is YFSETQ. The CDR3 runs to 14 residues. V was clipped by 4 bases and J by 0 bases, with 11 bases between them. The CDR3 reads CASSPLASSYEQYF. The CDR3 nucleotides read TGCGCCAGCAGCCCGTTAGCGTCCTCCTACGAGCAGTACTTC.

The chain recombines TRBV4-2 with TRBJ2-7; D gene unclear. V lost 0 bases to trimming and J lost 7 bases, with 13 bases between them. The CDR3 is 14 amino acids. Germline lookup yields CDR1 LGHNA and CDR2 YNFKEQ. The CDR3 is CASSQERSKLEQYF. The CDR3, as DNA: TGTGCCAGCAGCCAAGAACGGAGTAAGTTGGAGCAGTACTTC.

This clonotype has a count of ten or more. This chain connects TRBV12-3 or TRBV12-4 to TRBJ2-7; D is undetermined. V lost 0 bases and J lost 1, with 4 bases in between. This CDR3 spans 13 amino acids. DNA of the CDR3: TGTGCCAGCAGTTTAGCGGGTTCCTACGAGCAGTACTTC. Protein product: CASSLAGSYEQYF.

This clonotype was recorded many times. The CDR3 DNA is TGTGCCAGCAGGAGACAACACAGGGGACTGACACCCCTCCACTTT. Its translation: CASRRQHRGLTPLHF. This sequence joins TRBV6-1 and TRBJ1-6; TRBD1 agrees at 7 bases. After removal of 6 bases from V and 11 bases from J, the junction contained 13 bases not matched to a gene. The CDR3 is made up of 15 amino acids. Per the germline V gene, CDR1 is MNHNS and CDR2 is SASEGT.

There are many counts of this clonotype. This chain links TRBV20-1 with TRBJ2-3; 13 bases agree with TRBD2. The CDR3 spans 14 residues. After removal of 6 bases from V and 4 bases from J, the junction contained 4 bases not matched to a gene. Germline CDR1 is DFQATT and CDR2 is SNEGSKA (reference sequence). CDR3: CSARLAGGADTQYF. DNA of the CDR3: TGCAGTGCCCGACTAGCGGGGGGAGCAGATACGCAGTATTTT.

This clonotype showed up many times. The genes are TRBV7-9 and TRBJ2-5; D remains ambiguous. The CDR3 length is 14 residues. The germline V gene encodes CDR1 SEHNR and CDR2 FQNEAQ (reference sequence). V dropped 5 bases and J dropped 1 base, with 11 bases sitting between them. The CDR3 sequence is CASSPMTSQETQYF. The CDR3 DNA reads TGTGCCAGCAGCCCGATGACAAGCCAAGAGACCCAGTACTTC.

Only a few counts were recorded for this clonotype. The V and J genes are TRBV6-5 and TRBJ2-7; 9 nucleotides line up with TRBD2. The CDR3 is 17 residues long. Germline V gives CDR1 MNHEY, CDR2 SVGAGI. Trimming cost V 4 bases and J 0 bases; bases outside gene matches: 10. Here the CDR3 DNA reads TGTGCCAGCAGTTCCTACTTTAGCGGGGGAAGCTCCTACGAGCAGTACTTC. Protein sequence: CASSSYFSGGSSYEQYF.

This clonotype was recorded many times. The rearrangement links TRBV20-1 to TRBJ2-7; D unclear. From germline, CDR1 is DFQATT and CDR2 SNEGSKA (reference sequence). CDR3 length: 14 amino acids. V lost 5 bases and J lost 2, with 16 bases in between. DNA for the CDR3: TGCAGTGCTTCCTACCCTCCACAGCCCTACGAGCAGTACTTC. It yields the protein CSASYPPQPYEQYF.

The chain combines TRBV20-1 with TRBJ1-1; TRBD1 might be the D (5 bases). The germline V gene has CDR1 DFQATT and CDR2 SNEGSKA (reference sequence). Trimming removed 6 bases at V and 4 bases at J, with 18 bases between. The CDR3 spans 14 residues. The CDR3 spells CSARTGIVGTEAFF. The CDR3 DNA sequence: TGCAGTGCGCGTACAGGCATAGTCGGCACTGAAGCTTTCTTT.

In this sample, this clonotype turned up many times. The rearrangement joins TRBV12-3 or TRBV12-4 to TRBJ1-1; tentatively, D is TRBD1 (5 bases). The V gene lost 6 bases and the J gene lost 6 bases, with 11 bases spanning the gap. The CDR3 is 12 amino acids. CDR3 nucleotides: TGTGCCAGCAGAGGGACCCCCGCTGAAGCTTTCTTT. Its protein is CASRGTPAEAFF.

The rearrangement uses TRBV19 and TRBJ1-5; a possible D gene is TRBD1 (5 bases). V lost 1 base to trimming and J lost 10 bases, with 11 bases between them. The germline gives CDR1 LNHDA, CDR2 SQIVND (reference sequence). The CDR3 sequence is 13 residues long. CDR3 loop: CASSIGGGLPQHF. The CDR3 coding sequence is TGTGCCAGTAGTATAGGGGGGGGTCTTCCCCAGCATTTT.